This TCR beta chain was identified in a study of CD8+ T cells in alopecia areata. Study conclusions and caveats: Lesional scalp displayed greater clonality than normal scalp, most notably in alopecia totalis/universalis. Only a single nonresponder existed, so baseline CD8+ expansion links stay unclear.

Treatment of the sample: oral pan-JAK inhibitor, 5-10 mg twice daily. TCR sequencing used cDNA made by reverse transcription of extracted RNA. Sequencing was performed with immunoSEQ multiplex PCR; in TCRdb, only in-frame clones are kept and a portion is missing. The sample holds about 200,000 clones, 35% to 40% seen once. Trimming stripped 2 bases from V and 5 bases from J, with 12 bases between. The germline gives CDR1 GTSNPN, CDR2 SVGIG (reference sequence). This CDR3 is 13 amino acids long. Comments on this clone: The target antigen is unknown.

The source was CD4+ T cells sorted from blood, collected at week 34, from a patient treated with tofacitinib. The genes are TRBV30 and TRBJ1-2, with a tentative D call TRBD1 (6 bases). This clonotype was obtained from a human donor with alopecia areata. Here the CDR3 reads CAWSPRDIYGYTF. CDR3 coding DNA: TGTGCCTGGAGTCCTCGGGACATTTATGGCTACACCTTC.